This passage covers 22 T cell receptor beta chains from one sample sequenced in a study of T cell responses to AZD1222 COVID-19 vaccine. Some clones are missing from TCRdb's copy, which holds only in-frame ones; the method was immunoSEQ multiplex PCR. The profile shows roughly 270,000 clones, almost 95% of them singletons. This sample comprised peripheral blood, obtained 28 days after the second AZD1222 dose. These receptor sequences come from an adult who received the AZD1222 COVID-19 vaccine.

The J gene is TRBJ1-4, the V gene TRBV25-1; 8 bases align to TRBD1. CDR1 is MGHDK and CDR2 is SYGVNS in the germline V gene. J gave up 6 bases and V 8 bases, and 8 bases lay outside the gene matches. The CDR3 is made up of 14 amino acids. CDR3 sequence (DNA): TGTGCCAGCCGTACAGGGGGGTTACATGAAAAACTGTTTTTT. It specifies CASRTGGLHEKLFF.

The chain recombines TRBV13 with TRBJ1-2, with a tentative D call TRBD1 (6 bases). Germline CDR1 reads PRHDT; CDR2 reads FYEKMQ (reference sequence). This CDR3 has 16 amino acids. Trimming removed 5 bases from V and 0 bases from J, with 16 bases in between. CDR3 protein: CASSVGGAPSNYGYTF. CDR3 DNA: TGTGCCAGCAGCGTGGGGGGCGCCCCTTCTAACTATGGCTACACCTTC.

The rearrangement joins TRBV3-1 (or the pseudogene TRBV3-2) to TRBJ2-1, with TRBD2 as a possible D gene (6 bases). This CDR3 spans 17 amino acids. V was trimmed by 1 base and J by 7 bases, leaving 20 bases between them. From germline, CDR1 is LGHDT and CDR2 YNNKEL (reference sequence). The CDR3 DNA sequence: TGTGCCAGCAGCCAAGTTAAGAGGAGGGCAGGGCGAAATGAGCAGTTCTTC. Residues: CASSQVKRRAGRNEQFF.

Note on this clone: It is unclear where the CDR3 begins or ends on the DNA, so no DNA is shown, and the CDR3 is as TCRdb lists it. This CDR3 is CASSTSRGVPYEQYF. The V and J genes are TRBV6-2 or TRBV6-3 and TRBJ2-7; the listed D gene, TRBD2, was not tested against the DNA. The CDR3 is 15 amino acids long, termini counted. Germline values: CDR1 MNHEY, CDR2 SVGEGT.

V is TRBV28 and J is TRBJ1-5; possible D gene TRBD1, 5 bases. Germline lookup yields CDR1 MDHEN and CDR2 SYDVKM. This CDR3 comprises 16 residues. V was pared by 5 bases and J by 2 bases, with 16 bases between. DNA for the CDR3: TGTGCCAGCAGTCGCTCGGGGGGTGGAGGCAATCAGCCCCAGCATTTT. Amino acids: CASSRSGGGGNQPQHF.

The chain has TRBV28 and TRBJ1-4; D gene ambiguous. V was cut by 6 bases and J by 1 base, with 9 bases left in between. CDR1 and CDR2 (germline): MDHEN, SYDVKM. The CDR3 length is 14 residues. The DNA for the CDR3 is TGTGCCAGCAGACTACCTAAAACTAATGAAAAACTGTTTTTT. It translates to CASRLPKTNEKLFF.

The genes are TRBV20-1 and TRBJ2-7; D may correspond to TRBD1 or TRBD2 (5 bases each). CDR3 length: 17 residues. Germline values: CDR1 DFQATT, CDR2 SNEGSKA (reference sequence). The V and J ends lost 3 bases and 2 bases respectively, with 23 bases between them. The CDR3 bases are TGCAGTGCTAGTCTGCTTTTAGAGGGGAAAGGAACCTACGAGCAGTACTTC. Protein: CSASLLLEGKGTYEQYF.

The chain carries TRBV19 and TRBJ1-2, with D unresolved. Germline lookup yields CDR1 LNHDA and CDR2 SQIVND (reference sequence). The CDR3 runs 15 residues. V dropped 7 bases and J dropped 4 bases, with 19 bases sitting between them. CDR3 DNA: TGTGCCAGTAATCCCCTTGCAGGCCTACTCTATGGCTACACCTTC. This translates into CASNPLAGLLYGYTF.

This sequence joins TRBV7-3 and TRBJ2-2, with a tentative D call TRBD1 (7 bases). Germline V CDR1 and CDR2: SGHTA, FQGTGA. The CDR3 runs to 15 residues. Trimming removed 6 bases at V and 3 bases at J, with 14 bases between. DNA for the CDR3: TGTGCCAGCAGGCTCACAGGGGAGGACACCGGGGAGCTGTTTTTT. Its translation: CASRLTGEDTGELFF.

As DNA, the CDR3 is TGTGCCAGCAGCGTAGAACAGGGGGATCGGTACACCTTC. Translated, it gives CASSVEQGDRYTF. The chain is built from TRBV9 and TRBJ1-2; the match to TRBD1 covers 8 bases. The germline gives CDR1 SGDLS, CDR2 YYNGEE. The CDR3 is made up of 13 amino acids. V shed 0 bases and J 11 bases; nucleotides not matched to a gene: 6.

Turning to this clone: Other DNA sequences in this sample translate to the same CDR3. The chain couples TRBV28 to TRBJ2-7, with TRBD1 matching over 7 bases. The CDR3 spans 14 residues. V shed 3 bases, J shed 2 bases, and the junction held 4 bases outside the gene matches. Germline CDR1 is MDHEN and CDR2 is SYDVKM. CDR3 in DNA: TGTGCCAGCAGTTTCCCCGGGACAGCCTACGAGCAGTACTTC. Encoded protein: CASSFPGTAYEQYF. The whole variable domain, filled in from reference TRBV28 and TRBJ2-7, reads DVKVTQSSRYLVKRTGEKVFLECVQDMDHENMFWYRQDPGLGLRLIYFSYDVKMKEKGDIPEGYSVSREKKERFSLILESASTNQTSMYLCASSFPGTAYEQYFGPGTRLTVT.

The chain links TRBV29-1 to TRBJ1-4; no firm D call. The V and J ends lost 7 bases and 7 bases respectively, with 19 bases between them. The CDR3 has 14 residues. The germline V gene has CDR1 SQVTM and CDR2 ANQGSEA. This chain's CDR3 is CSALTGPGSEKLFF. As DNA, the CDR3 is TGCAGCGCCCTCACCGGGCCCGGGAGTGAAAAACTGTTTTTT.

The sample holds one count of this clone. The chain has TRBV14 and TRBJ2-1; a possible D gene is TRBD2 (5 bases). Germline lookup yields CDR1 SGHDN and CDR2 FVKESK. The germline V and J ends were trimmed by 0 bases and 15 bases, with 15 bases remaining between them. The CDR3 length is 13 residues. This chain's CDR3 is CASSQESGSRRFF. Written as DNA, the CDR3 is TGTGCCAGCAGCCAAGAGTCGGGGAGCCGTCGGTTCTTC.

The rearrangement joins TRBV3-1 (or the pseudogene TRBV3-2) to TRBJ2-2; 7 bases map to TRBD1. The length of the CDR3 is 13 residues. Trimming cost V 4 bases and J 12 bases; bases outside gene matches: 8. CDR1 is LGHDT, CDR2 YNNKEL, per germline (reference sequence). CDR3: CASSPRQGIKLFF. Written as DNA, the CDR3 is TGTGCCAGCAGCCCCCGACAGGGAATTAAGCTGTTTTTT.

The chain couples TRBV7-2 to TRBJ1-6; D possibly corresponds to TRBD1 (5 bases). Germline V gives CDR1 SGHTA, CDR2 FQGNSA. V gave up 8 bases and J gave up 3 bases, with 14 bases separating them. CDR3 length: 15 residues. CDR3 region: CASGKGELYNSPLHF. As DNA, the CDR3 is TGTGCCAGCGGGAAAGGGGAACTCTATAATTCACCCCTCCACTTT. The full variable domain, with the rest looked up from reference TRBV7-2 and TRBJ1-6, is GAGVSQSPSNKVTEKGKDVELRCDPISGHTALYWYRQSLGQGLEFLIYFQGNSAPDKSGLPSDRFSAERTGGSVSTLTIQRTQQEDSAVYLCASGKGELYNSPLHFGNGTRLTVT.

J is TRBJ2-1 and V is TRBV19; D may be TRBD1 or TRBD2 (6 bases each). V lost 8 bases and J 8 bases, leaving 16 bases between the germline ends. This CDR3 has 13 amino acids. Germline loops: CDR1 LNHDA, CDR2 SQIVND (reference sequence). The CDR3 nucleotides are TGTGCCAGTGGGTGGGGGGCAAGGGATGAGCAGTTCTTC. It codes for CASGWGARDEQFF.

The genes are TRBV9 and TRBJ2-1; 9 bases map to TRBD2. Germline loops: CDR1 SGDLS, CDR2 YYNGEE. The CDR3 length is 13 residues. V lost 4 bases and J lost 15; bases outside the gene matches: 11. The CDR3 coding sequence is TGTGCCAGCAGCATATATCGAGCGGGGGGCCTGTTCTTC. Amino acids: CASSIYRAGGLFF.

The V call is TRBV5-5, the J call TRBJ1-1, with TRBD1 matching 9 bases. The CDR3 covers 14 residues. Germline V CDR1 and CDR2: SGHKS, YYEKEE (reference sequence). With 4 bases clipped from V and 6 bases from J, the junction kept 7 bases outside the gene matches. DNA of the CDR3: TGTGCCAGCAGCGCGATGGACAGGGGAGCTGAAGCTTTCTTT. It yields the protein CASSAMDRGAEAFF.

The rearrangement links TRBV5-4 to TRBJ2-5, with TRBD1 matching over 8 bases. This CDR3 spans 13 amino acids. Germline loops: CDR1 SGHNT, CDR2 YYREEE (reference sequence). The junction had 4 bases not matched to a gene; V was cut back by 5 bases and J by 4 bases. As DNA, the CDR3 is TGTGCCAGCAGACCTACAGGGGGAGAGACCCAGTACTTC. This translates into CASRPTGGETQYF.

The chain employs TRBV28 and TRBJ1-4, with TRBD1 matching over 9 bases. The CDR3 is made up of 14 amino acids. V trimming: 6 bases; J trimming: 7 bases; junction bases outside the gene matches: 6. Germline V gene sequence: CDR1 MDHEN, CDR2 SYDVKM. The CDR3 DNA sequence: TGTGCCAGCAGAACGCCGGGACAGGGTGAAAAACTGTTTTTT. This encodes CASRTPGQGEKLFF.

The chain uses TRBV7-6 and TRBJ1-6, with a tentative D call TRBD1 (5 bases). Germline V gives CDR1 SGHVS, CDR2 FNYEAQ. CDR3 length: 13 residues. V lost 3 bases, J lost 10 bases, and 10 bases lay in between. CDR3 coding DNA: TGTGCCAGCAGCTTGGGGGGAGGGTCACCCCTCCACTTT. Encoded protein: CASSLGGGSPLHF. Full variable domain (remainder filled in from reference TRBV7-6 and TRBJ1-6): GAGVSQSPRYKVTKRGQDVALRCDPISGHVSLYWYRQALGQGPEFLTYFNYEAQQDKSGLPNDRFSAERPEGSISTLTIQRTEQRDSAMYRCASSLGGGSPLHFGNGTRLTVT.

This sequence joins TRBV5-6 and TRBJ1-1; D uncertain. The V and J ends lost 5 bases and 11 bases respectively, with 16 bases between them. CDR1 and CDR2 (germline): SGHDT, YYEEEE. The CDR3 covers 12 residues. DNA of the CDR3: TGTGCCAGCAGACACGGACTGGGGAGGGCTTTCTTT. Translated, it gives CASRHGLGRAFF.